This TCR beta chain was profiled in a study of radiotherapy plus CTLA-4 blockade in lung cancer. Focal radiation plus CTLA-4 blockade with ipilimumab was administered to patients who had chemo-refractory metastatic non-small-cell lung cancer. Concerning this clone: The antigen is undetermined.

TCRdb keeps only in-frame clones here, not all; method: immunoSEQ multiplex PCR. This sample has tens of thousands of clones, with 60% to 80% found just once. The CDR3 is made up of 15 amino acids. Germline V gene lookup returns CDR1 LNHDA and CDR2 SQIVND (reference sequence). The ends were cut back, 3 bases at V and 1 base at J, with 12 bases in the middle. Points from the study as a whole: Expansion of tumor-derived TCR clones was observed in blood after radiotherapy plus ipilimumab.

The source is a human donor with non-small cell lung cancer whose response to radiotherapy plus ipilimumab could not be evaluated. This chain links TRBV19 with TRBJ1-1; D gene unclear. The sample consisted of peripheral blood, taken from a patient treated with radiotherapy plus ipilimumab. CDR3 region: CASSIPPRPNTEAFF. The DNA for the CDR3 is TGTGCCAGTAGTATTCCCCCCAGGCCGAACACTGAAGCTTTCTTT.